This T cell receptor beta chain was profiled in a study of T cell repertoires in cytomegalovirus infection (dated 2019 in TCRdb). Regarding the research as a whole: Because public TCR beta signatures pointed to carriage of CMV infection together with the matching HLA type, the HLA type of each donor mattered for the analysis. Points the paper makes about the study in general: The ex vivo response was dominated by HLA-C-restricted CMV-specific TCR beta clonotypes, which also provided the single most frequent clonotype in two of eight donors. In both this cohort and an independent cohort of 352 donors, the cumulative frequency of public TCR beta family members distinguished carriers of CMV infection plus the relevant HLA type.

Sequencing took place on an Illumina HiSeq 1500. Using fastp at Q25 and MiXCR, TCRdb reprocessed the public reads and kept productive beta chains. Records with the same CDR3 protein are collapsed into one entry carrying the most frequent genes and DNA. The sample table shows over 100,000 distinct CDR3 sequences, and 10% are seen once. The ten largest clones represent around 29% of the sample. The sample holds a few counts of this clonotype. Its antigen is currently not known. Base quality data are lacking; no much larger clone is found one base away. The specimen was PBMCs, sequenced either directly or after in vitro stimulation (not recorded which). This receptor was taken from a human donor in good health (CMV status not recorded). Some clones in this sample may be carry-over from other donors' samples.

The base sequence is TGCAGTGCTAGAGATGGGAGGTTAGTCCGTTGGGGCACTGAAGCTTTCTTT. Translated, this is CSARDGRLVRWGTEAFF. Recombination joined TRBV20-1 with TRBJ1-1; the D segment cannot be called with confidence. Trimming costs V 0 bases and J 4 bases, and their ends lie 21 bases apart. The CDR3 numbers 17 residues from cysteine through phenylalanine. Of all the DNA, just the CDR3 is kept, 51 bases in frame from base 1. In the germline V gene (reference sequence), CDR1 corresponds to DFQATT and CDR2 to SNEGSKA.